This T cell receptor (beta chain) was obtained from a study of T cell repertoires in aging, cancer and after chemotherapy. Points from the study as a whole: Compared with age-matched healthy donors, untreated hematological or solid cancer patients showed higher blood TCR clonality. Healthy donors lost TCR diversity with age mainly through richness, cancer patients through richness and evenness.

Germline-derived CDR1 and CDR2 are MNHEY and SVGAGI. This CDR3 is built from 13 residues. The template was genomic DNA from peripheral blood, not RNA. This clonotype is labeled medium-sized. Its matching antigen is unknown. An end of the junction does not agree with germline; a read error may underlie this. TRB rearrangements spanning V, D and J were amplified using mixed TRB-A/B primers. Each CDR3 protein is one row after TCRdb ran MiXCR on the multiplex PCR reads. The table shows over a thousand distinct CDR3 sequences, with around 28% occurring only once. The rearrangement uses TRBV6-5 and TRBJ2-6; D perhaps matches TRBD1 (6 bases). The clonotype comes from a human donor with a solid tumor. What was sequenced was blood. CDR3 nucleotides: TGTGCCAGCAGTTACTCAGGGGGCAACGTCCTGACTTTC. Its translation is CASSYSGGNVLTF.